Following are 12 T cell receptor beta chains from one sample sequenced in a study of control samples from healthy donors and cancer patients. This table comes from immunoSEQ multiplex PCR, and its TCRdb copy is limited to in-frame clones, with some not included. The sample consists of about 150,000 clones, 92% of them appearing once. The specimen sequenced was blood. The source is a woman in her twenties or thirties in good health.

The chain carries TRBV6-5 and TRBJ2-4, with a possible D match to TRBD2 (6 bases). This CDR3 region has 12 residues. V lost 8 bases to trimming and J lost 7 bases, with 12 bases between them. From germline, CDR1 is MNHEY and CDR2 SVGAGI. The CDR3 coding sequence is TGTGCCAGCGGGGGGAGAGTCAACATTCAGTACTTC. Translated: CASGGRVNIQYF.

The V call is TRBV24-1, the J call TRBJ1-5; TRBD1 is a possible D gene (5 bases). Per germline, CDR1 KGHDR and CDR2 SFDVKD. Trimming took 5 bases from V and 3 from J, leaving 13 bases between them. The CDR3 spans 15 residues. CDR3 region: CATSVGGTLNQPQHF. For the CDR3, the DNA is TGTGCCACCAGTGTAGGAGGGACTCTCAATCAGCCCCAGCATTTT.

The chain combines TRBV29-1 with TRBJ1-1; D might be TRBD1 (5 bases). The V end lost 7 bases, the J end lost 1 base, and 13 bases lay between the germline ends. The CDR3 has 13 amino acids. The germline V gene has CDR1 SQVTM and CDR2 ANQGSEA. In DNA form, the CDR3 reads TGCAGCGCCACGGGACGGCAGAACACTGAAGCTTTCTTT. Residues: CSATGRQNTEAFF.

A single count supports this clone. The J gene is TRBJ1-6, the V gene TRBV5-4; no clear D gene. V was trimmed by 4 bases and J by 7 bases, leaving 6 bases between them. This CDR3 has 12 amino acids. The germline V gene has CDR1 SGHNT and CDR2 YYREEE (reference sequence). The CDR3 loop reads CASSLPNSPLHF. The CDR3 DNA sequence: TGTGCCAGCAGCCTTCCGAATTCACCCCTCCACTTT.

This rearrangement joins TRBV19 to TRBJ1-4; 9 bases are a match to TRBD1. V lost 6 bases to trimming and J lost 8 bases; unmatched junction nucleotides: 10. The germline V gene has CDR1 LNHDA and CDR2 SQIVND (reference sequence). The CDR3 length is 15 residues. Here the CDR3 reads CASSFVGTGHEKLFF. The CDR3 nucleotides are TGTGCCAGTAGCTTCGTCGGGACAGGGCACGAAAAACTGTTTTTT.

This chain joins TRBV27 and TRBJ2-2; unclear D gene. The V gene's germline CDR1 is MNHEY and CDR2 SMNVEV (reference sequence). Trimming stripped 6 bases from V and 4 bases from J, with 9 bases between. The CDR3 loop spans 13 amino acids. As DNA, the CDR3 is TGTGCCAGCAGCCCCCAGGCCACCGGGGAGCTGTTTTTT. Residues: CASSPQATGELFF.

The chain's CDR3 is CASSRTSGSTDEQFF. The CDR3 nucleotides are TGTGCCAGCAGCCGTACTAGCGGGAGTACTGATGAGCAGTTCTTC. This sequence joins TRBV6-5 and TRBJ2-1, with TRBD2 matching over 11 bases. Germline values: CDR1 MNHEY, CDR2 SVGAGI. The CDR3 length is 15 residues. V lost 6 bases and J lost 8; bases outside the gene matches: 9.

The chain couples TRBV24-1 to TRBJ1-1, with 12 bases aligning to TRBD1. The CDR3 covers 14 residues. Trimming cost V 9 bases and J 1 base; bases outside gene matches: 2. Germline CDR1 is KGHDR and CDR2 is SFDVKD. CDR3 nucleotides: TGTGCCACCCGGGACAGGGGGCCGAACACTGAAGCTTTCTTT. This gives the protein CATRDRGPNTEAFF.

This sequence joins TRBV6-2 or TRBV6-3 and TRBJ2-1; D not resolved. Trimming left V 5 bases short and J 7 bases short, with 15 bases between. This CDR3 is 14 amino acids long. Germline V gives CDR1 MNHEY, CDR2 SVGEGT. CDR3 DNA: TGTGCCAGCAGTCCCGGGTCCCACACAAATGAGCAGTTCTTC. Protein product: CASSPGSHTNEQFF.

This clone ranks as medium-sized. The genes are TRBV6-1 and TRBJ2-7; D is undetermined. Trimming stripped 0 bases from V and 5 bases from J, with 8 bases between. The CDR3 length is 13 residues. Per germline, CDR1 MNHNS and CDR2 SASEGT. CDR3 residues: CASSEAAIDEQYF. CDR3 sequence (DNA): TGTGCCAGCAGTGAAGCAGCTATCGACGAGCAGTACTTC.

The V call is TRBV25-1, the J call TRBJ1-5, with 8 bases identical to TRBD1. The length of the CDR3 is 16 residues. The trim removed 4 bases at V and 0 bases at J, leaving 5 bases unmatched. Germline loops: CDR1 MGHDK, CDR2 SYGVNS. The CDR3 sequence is CASSGNRGTSNQPQHF. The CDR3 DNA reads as TGTGCCAGCAGTGGAAACAGGGGGACTAGCAATCAGCCCCAGCATTTT.

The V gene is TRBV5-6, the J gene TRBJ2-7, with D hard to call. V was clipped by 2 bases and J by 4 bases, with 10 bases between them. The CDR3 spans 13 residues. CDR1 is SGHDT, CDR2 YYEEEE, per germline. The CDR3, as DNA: TGTGCCAGCAGCTTCCCGCATACTTACGAGCAGTACTTC. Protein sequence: CASSFPHTYEQYF.